The 23 T cell receptor beta chains in this list originate from one sample, sequenced in a study of beta chain features in type 1 diabetes. Study outcomes and limitations: When Type 1 diabetes patients were examined, their TCRB CDR3s proved moderately but significantly shorter in all four CD4+ subsets.

Their antigens remain unidentified. As every portion of the isolated RNA was reverse transcribed, the sequencing read expressed TCRB transcripts. This table comes from immunoSEQ multiplex PCR, and its TCRdb copy is limited to in-frame clones, with some not included. The data contain 160,000 or so clones, roughly 9% of them singletons. Sample: central memory CD4+ T cells from blood. The receptors were gathered from a woman aged 25 to 39 with type 1 diabetes.

Concerning this clone: At the DNA level, this CDR3 is encoded by other sequences in the same sample as well. This sequence joins TRBV9 and TRBJ2-2; 11 bases match TRBD2. The germline V gene has CDR1 SGDLS and CDR2 YYNGEE. V was pared by 1 base and J by 0 bases, with 2 bases of the junction left unmatched. CDR3 length: 17 amino acids. CDR3 sequence reads: CASSVFSGRANTGELFF. The CDR3 region has the DNA TGTGCCAGCAGCGTATTTAGCGGGAGGGCGAACACCGGGGAGCTGTTTTTT.

V usage is TRBV18 and J usage is TRBJ1-1; 9 bases align to TRBD1. J gave up 8 bases and V 6 bases, and 10 bases lay outside the gene matches. The germline CDR1 and CDR2 sequences are KGHSH and LQKENI. This CDR3 is built from 14 residues. The CDR3: CASSQGGQGAEAFF. CDR3 nucleotides: TGTGCCAGCTCCCAAGGGGGACAGGGTGCCGAAGCTTTCTTT.

A few counts support this clone. The rearrangement uses TRBV2 and TRBJ2-1, with D possibly matching TRBD2 (6 bases). The V end lost 1 base, the J end lost 2 bases, and 9 bases lay between the germline ends. The CDR3 runs 15 residues. In germline, CDR1 is SNHLY, CDR2 FYNNEI. CDR3 amino acids: CASSEVVAAYNEQFF. CDR3 in DNA: TGTGCCAGCAGTGAAGTGGTAGCGGCCTACAATGAGCAGTTCTTC. The full variable domain, completed using reference TRBV2 and TRBJ2-1, is EPEVTQTPSHQVTQMGQEVILRCVPISNHLYFYWYRQILGQKVEFLVSFYNNEISEKSEIFDDQFSVERPDGSNFTLKIRSTKLEDSAMYFCASSEVVAAYNEQFFGPGTRLTVL.

This clone was counted only a few times. CDR3 residues: CASSYQADNQPQHF. The CDR3 nucleotides read TGTGCCAGCAGTTATCAGGCAGACAATCAGCCCCAGCATTTT. J is TRBJ1-5 and V is TRBV6-6; D is uncertain. This CDR3 has 14 amino acids. CDR1 and CDR2 from the germline V gene are MNHNY and SVGAGI (reference sequence). V gave up 3 bases and J gave up 3 bases, with 9 bases separating them.

The chain links TRBV28 to TRBJ2-7, with D maybe TRBD1 (5 bases). Deletions cut 5 bases from V and 3 bases from J, with 8 bases between. The CDR3 runs to 12 residues. Germline lookup yields CDR1 MDHEN and CDR2 SYDVKM. In DNA, the CDR3 is TGTGCCAGCAGTGTGACAGACTACGAGCAGTACTTC. Its protein is CASSVTDYEQYF. The whole variable domain, remainder taken from reference TRBV28 and TRBJ2-7, is DVKVTQSSRYLVKRTGEKVFLECVQDMDHENMFWYRQDPGLGLRLIYFSYDVKMKEKGDIPEGYSVSREKKERFSLILESASTNQTSMYLCASSVTDYEQYFGPGTRLTVT.

This clone has only a few counts. A much more abundant neighbour one base away suggests this may be a read error. This chain uses TRBV28 with TRBJ2-2, with D maybe TRBD1 (6 bases). This CDR3 is built from 15 residues. In germline, CDR1 is MDHEN, CDR2 SYDVKM. V lost 2 bases to trimming and J lost 2 bases, with 9 bases between them. This chain's CDR3 is CASSLEQGNTGELFF. The CDR3 nucleotides are TGTGCCAGCAGTTTAGAACAGGGCAACACCGGGGAGCTGTTTTTT.

Only a few counts were recorded for this clone. The chain carries TRBV29-1 and TRBJ1-2; 12 positions agree with TRBD1. This CDR3 region has 14 residues. V dropped 6 bases and J dropped 8; count of bases not matched to a gene: 10. Germline lookup yields CDR1 SQVTM and CDR2 ANQGSEA. CDR3 DNA sequence: TGCAGCGTCCTTTCAACCGGGACAGGGGGCGGCTACACCTTC. Translation: CSVLSTGTGGGYTF. The full variable domain, with the rest looked up from reference TRBV29-1 and TRBJ1-2, is SAVISQKPSRDICQRGTSLTIQCQVDSQVTMMFWYRQQPGQSLTLIATANQGSEATYESGFVIDKFPISRPNLTFSTLTVSNMSPEDSSIYLCSVLSTGTGGGYTFGSGTRLTVV.

The table lists this clone with a few counts. The rearrangement joins TRBV28 to TRBJ2-5; TRBD1 aligns across 8 bases. The CDR3 has 15 amino acids. CDR1 is MDHEN and CDR2 is SYDVKM in the germline V gene. V shed 6 bases, J shed 5 bases, and the junction held 11 bases outside the gene matches. CDR3 nucleotides: TGTGCCAGCAGCTCGACAGCGACAGGGGTCGAGACCCAGTACTTC. Translated, it gives CASSSTATGVETQYF.

The table lists this clone with a few counts. The chain employs TRBV5-4 and TRBJ1-1; no definite D call. Trimming stripped 4 bases from V and 2 bases from J, with 18 bases between. Germline V gives CDR1 SGHNT, CDR2 YYREEE (reference sequence). CDR3 length equals 16 residues. The CDR3, as DNA: TGTGCCAGCAGCCCCGGACTGGGGAGTGCCAACACTGAAGCTTTCTTT. Encoded protein: CASSPGLGSANTEAFF.

This clone came up a few times. The genes are TRBV6-1 and TRBJ2-2; D uncertain. The length of the CDR3 is 11 residues. Trimming took 8 bases from V and 2 from J, leaving 3 bases between them. Germline V lookup: CDR1 MNHNS, CDR2 SASEGT. The CDR3 nucleotides are TGTGCCAGCCAAAACACCGGGGAGCTGTTTTTT. It is translated as CASQNTGELFF.

The CDR3 protein is CATGTGGAMAEAFF. In nucleotides, the CDR3 is TGTGCCACCGGGACAGGGGGTGCGATGGCTGAAGCTTTCTTT. The chain recombines TRBV15 with TRBJ1-1; 11 bases are a match to TRBD1. The CDR3 has 14 amino acids. CDR1 and CDR2 (germline): LNHNV, YYDKDF (reference sequence). V lost 8 bases to trimming and J lost 6 bases; unmatched junction nucleotides: 8.

In DNA, the CDR3 is TGTGCCAGCAGCTTTCAGGGGAGTAATACGCAGTATTTT. Protein: CASSFQGSNTQYF. This rearrangement joins TRBV7-3 to TRBJ2-3; a weak D match, TRBD1 (6 bases). The CDR3 spans 13 residues. Germline assignment: CDR1 SGHTA and CDR2 FQGTGA. V lost 3 bases and J lost 7, with 11 bases in between.

This clone has only a few counts. The rearrangement uses TRBV6-5 and TRBJ2-7; 7 bases map to TRBD2. V trimming: 2 bases; J trimming: 2 bases; junction bases outside the gene matches: 6. The V gene's germline CDR1 is MNHEY and CDR2 SVGAGI. CDR3 length equals 15 residues. The CDR3 reads CASSYRAGRAYEQYF. In nucleotides, the CDR3 is TGTGCCAGCAGTTACAGAGCGGGGCGGGCCTACGAGCAGTACTTC.

A few counts support this clone. The chain has TRBV29-1 and TRBJ2-6; D is unresolved. CDR1 is SQVTM and CDR2 is ANQGSEA in the germline V gene. V was shortened by 3 bases and J by 0 bases, with 6 bases between the two germline ends. The CDR3 is made up of 14 amino acids. Here the CDR3 DNA reads TGCAGCGTTGAGCTAAGCTCTGGGGCCAACGTCCTGACTTTC. Amino acids: CSVELSSGANVLTF. The entire variable domain, with the rest obtained from reference TRBV29-1 and TRBJ2-6, is as follows: SAVISQKPSRDICQRGTSLTIQCQVDSQVTMMFWYRQQPGQSLTLIATANQGSEATYESGFVIDKFPISRPNLTFSTLTVSNMSPEDSSIYLCSVELSSGANVLTFGAGSRLTVL.

This clone was picked up a small number of times. This chain uses TRBV2 with TRBJ2-2, with TRBD2 identical over 8 bases. Per germline, CDR1 SNHLY and CDR2 FYNNEI. J gave up 5 bases and V 8 bases, and 7 bases lay outside the gene matches. The CDR3 length is 14 residues. In nucleotides, the CDR3 is TGTGCCAGCCGGAGCGGGGGTGGTACCGGGGAGCTGTTTTTT. Translating gives CASRSGGGTGELFF.

This clone was counted a few times. The CDR3 nucleotides are TGTGCCAGCAGGGTTGCGGGACTAGCGGGAGGAAGGCAGTACTTC. As protein: CASRVAGLAGGRQYF. The rearrangement uses TRBV2 and TRBJ2-7; TRBD2 matches at 15 bases. There are 15 residues in the CDR3. Germline V CDR1 and CDR2: SNHLY, FYNNEI. V lost 6 bases, J lost 9 bases, and 9 bases stayed unmatched.

This clone was seen a few times. The CDR3 sequence is CASSSNSLAGAAGDTQYF. CDR3 nucleotides: TGTGCCAGCAGCTCGAATAGCCTAGCGGGAGCGGCCGGAGATACGCAGTATTTT. The chain uses TRBV7-3 and TRBJ2-3; the match to TRBD2 covers 10 bases. This CDR3 has 18 residues. Germline trimming cut 4 bases from V and 5 bases from J; bases unmatched to any gene: 15. Germline lookup yields CDR1 SGHTA and CDR2 FQGTGA.

This clone was detected a few times. The DNA for the CDR3 is TGTGCCAGCAGGAACGGGAGGGGTGGTGATACGCAGTATTTT. Translating it yields CASRNGRGGDTQYF. The chain carries TRBV7-2 and TRBJ2-3; TRBD2 matches 8 bases. This CDR3 comprises 14 residues. Trimming at V came to 6 bases and at J to 6 bases, leaving 8 bases not matched to a gene. Germline V gene lookup returns CDR1 SGHTA and CDR2 FQGNSA. Combining the CDR3 with reference TRBV7-2 and TRBJ2-3 gives the whole variable domain GAGVSQSPSNKVTEKGKDVELRCDPISGHTALYWYRQSLGQGLEFLIYFQGNSAPDKSGLPSDRFSAERTGGSVSTLTIQRTQQEDSAVYLCASRNGRGGDTQYFGPGTRLTVL.

This rearrangement joins TRBV2 to TRBJ2-7, with D possibly being TRBD2 (6 bases). Trimming removed 7 bases from V and 3 bases from J, with 16 bases in between. The CDR3 totals 14 residues. From germline, CDR1 is SNHLY and CDR2 FYNNEI. The CDR3 loop is CASNWDSTNYEQYF. The CDR3 coding sequence is TGTGCCAGCAATTGGGACTCTACTAACTACGAGCAGTACTTC.

This clone has more than one count but fewer than ten. V usage is TRBV27 and J usage is TRBJ1-4; unclear D gene. Trimming pared 5 bases from V and 7 bases from J, leaving 11 bases between. Germline CDR1 MNHEY, CDR2 SMNVEV (reference sequence). CDR3 length: 13 residues. CDR3 DNA sequence: TGTGCCAGCAGTATACGGGTTACTGAAAAACTGTTTTTT. Encoded protein: CASSIRVTEKLFF.

The chain is built from TRBV11-2 and TRBJ2-7; 9 nucleotides align to TRBD1. V gave up 5 bases and J gave up 12 bases; unmatched junction bases: 5. CDR1 and CDR2 from the germline V gene are SGHAT and FQNNGV. This CDR3 has 11 amino acids. The CDR3 is CASSPRQGVYF. In DNA form, the CDR3 reads TGTGCCAGCAGCCCAAGACAGGGGGTGTACTTC. The full variable domain, its missing parts supplied by reference TRBV11-2 and TRBJ2-7, is EAGVAQSPRYKIIEKRQSVAFWCNPISGHATLYWYQQILGQGPKLLIQFQNNGVVDDSQLPKDRFSAERLKGVDSTLKIQPAKLEDSAVYLCASSPRQGVYFGPGTRLTVT.

This clone has just a few counts. The chain is built from TRBV2 and TRBJ2-1; the D gene is possibly TRBD2 (6 bases). V lost 8 bases and J lost 5, with 13 bases in between. The CDR3 spans 13 residues. The germline V gene encodes CDR1 SNHLY and CDR2 FYNNEI. Here the CDR3 reads CASQAGRHNEQFF. Written as DNA, the CDR3 is TGTGCCAGCCAGGCGGGACGACACAATGAGCAGTTCTTC.

This clone was counted only a few times. V and J are TRBV5-1 and TRBJ1-1, with 10 positions matching TRBD1. Germline CDR1 is SGHRS and CDR2 is YFSETQ. The J segment lost 2 bases and the V segment lost 5 bases, leaving 18 bases of the junction unmatched. The CDR3 loop spans 19 amino acids. This CDR3 is CASRPRDRGGRGRNTEAFF. The CDR3 region has the DNA TGCGCCAGCAGGCCCCGGGACAGGGGCGGACGTGGTCGTAACACTGAAGCTTTCTTT.